This TCR beta chain was found in a study of blood T cell repertoires in COVID-19. For the study at large: The study drew acute and convalescent COVID-19 samples from the United States, Italy and Spain.

CDR1 and CDR2 (germline): GTSNPN, SVGIG (reference sequence). With 3 bases removed from V and 4 bases from J, the gap between germline ends came to 8 bases. The CDR3 runs to 12 residues. TCRdb's copy holds only in-frame clones and misses some; the assay was immunoSEQ multiplex PCR. The sample shows 130,000 to 150,000 clones, 80% of them seen only once. The TCR originated in a man aged 65 to 79 who had recovered from COVID-19. The genes are TRBV30 and TRBJ2-3, with D uncertain. Material: peripheral blood. CDR3 DNA sequence: TGTGCCTGGAGCCAGTCCGCAGATACGCAGTATTTT. Translating it yields CAWSQSADTQYF.